Following are 10 T cell receptor beta chains from one sample sequenced in a study of blood T cells in healthy people across ages. Primed by a sample-barcoded 5' primer and a J-beta primer mix, a second PCR proceeded for about 7 to 11 cycles. TCRdb reprocessed the 5' RACE reads via MiXCR and lists one record per CDR3 protein. The sample holds some 1.5 million distinct CDR3 sequences, approximately 42% seen once. Sequenced material: blood. These receptor sequences come from a woman between 18 and 30 years old in good health.

This clonotype was detected only a few times. This chain connects TRBV6-2 or TRBV6-3 to TRBJ2-1; unclear D gene. The CDR3 length is 12 residues. The germline V gene encodes CDR1 MNHEY and CDR2 SVGEGT. V was trimmed by 2 bases and J by 12 bases, leaving 11 bases between them. CDR3 in DNA: TGTGCCAGCAGTTACCCAGCTTCTGGGCAGTTCTTC. Translated, it gives CASSYPASGQFF.

This clonotype was counted between two and nine times. The genes are TRBV7-2 and TRBJ2-3; D might be TRBD1 or TRBD2, each matching 6 bases. V was shortened by 2 bases and J by 2 bases, with 11 bases between the two germline ends. CDR1 is SGHTA, CDR2 FQGNSA, per germline. The CDR3 spans 15 residues. Here the CDR3 DNA reads TGTGCCAGCAGCTTATTACGGGGGCCCACAGATACGCAGTATTTT. It specifies CASSLLRGPTDTQYF.

V gene TRBV20-1 combines with J gene TRBJ2-1, with D maybe TRBD1 (5 bases). Near its end, the DNA agrees better with TRBJ2-7, so the J call may be wrong. Looked up from germline, CDR1 is DFQATT and CDR2 is SNEGSKA (reference sequence). This CDR3 spans 14 amino acids. The CDR3 loop reads CSARDRDSYNEQYF. Here the CDR3 DNA reads TGCAGTGCTAGAGACAGGGATTCCTACAATGAGCAGTACTTC.

The gene calls are TRBV20-1 and TRBJ1-4; no firm D call. The ends were cut back, 8 bases at V and 4 bases at J, with 8 bases in the middle. The CDR3 length is 11 residues. Looked up from germline, CDR1 is DFQATT and CDR2 is SNEGSKA (reference sequence). CDR3 sequence: CSPRLNEKLFF. The CDR3 DNA sequence: TGCAGTCCCAGACTTAATGAAAAACTGTTTTTT.

The chain employs TRBV20-1 and TRBJ1-4, with D possibly matching TRBD1 (5 bases). Germline CDR1 is DFQATT and CDR2 is SNEGSKA (reference sequence). The CDR3 loop spans 12 amino acids. The V and J ends lost 4 bases and 5 bases respectively, with 8 bases between them. CDR3 bases: TGCAGTGCTACTCGACAGAATGAAAAACTGTTTTTT. It translates to CSATRQNEKLFF.

The CDR3 is CASSRTPLRVGDQPQHF. CDR3 nucleotides: TGTGCCAGCAGCAGAACTCCCCTCCGGGTCGGGGATCAGCCCCAGCATTTT. The V call is TRBV21-1, the J call TRBJ1-5. TRBV21-1 is assigned pseudogene status. The CDR3 loop spans 17 amino acids.

This clonotype was seen a few times. The genes are TRBV11-2 and TRBJ2-2; weak D call: TRBD2 (5 bases). Germline assignment: CDR1 SGHAT and CDR2 FQNNGV. The CDR3 runs 17 residues. V lost 3 bases to trimming and J lost 3 bases, with 17 bases between them. This CDR3 reads CASSLSTNGVYTGELFF. The CDR3 DNA sequence: TGTGCCAGCAGCTTGTCGACTAATGGGGTTTACACCGGGGAGCTGTTTTTT.

This clonotype was recorded a few times. The chain employs TRBV12-3 or TRBV12-4 and TRBJ2-5, with D maybe TRBD2 (5 bases). The V end was cut by 10 bases, the J end by 0 bases, with 12 bases between. The CDR3 is made up of 13 amino acids. The CDR3 nucleotides read TGTGCCAAAGCGGTATCGTACCAAGAGACCCAGTACTTC. It is translated as CAKAVSYQETQYF.

In its sample, this clonotype was seen once. The V call is TRBV5-6, the J call TRBJ2-7; D might be TRBD2 (5 bases). Trimming stripped 7 bases from V and 7 bases from J, with 24 bases between. The germline V gene encodes CDR1 SGHDT and CDR2 YYEEEE. The CDR3 contains 15 residues. CDR3 amino acids: CASRLLGSSYNEQYF. The CDR3 DNA follows: TGTGCCAGCCGTCTTTTGGGGAGCTCCTACAATGAGCAGTACTTC.

As for this clonotype: A junction boundary mismatches the germline segment, possibly from a read error. The rearrangement joins TRBV9 to TRBJ2-3; weak D call: TRBD1 (6 bases). Per germline, CDR1 SGDLS and CDR2 YYNGEE. The CDR3 is 15 residues long. The CDR3 sequence: CANSVEAGGTDTQYF. CDR3 nucleotides: TGTGCCAACAGCGTAGAAGCAGGGGGCACAGATACGCAGTATTTT.